This T cell receptor (beta chain) was recovered during a study of shared clonotypes between healthy human individuals. Using about 0.2 ug DNA, 30,000 to 35,000 T cell genomes, the sorted-subset replicate PCRs were run. Under the authors' procedure: Junction-only immunoSEQ sequences carried no quality scores, so filtering differed. Libraries were prepared by immunoSEQ multiplex PCR; TCRdb keeps only in-frame clonotypes and omits some of them. V, J and clone size derive from that table, while D and trimming were established from the DNA sequence. The repertoire includes 550,000 to 850,000 clones, approximately 72% of them detected once, and over 1.5% sits in the top ten. There were no recent acute infections or vaccinations among the donors, who were healthy HIV-negative adults. On this clone: Its antigen is not known.

Study-level results: Memory subsets generally showed smaller estimated richness than naive subsets did.

Germline V gene sequence: CDR1 SGHVS, CDR2 FQNEAQ. The CDR3 totals 15 residues. Unmatched junction bases numbered 7, after V lost 4 bases and J lost 10 bases. The gene calls are TRBV7-8 and TRBJ2-1; 13 nucleotides align to TRBD2. The TCR sequence derives from a woman aged 25 to 39 in good health. The sample taken for sequencing was memory CD4+ T cells sorted from blood. Subset specified: CD45RA-negative fraction. CDR3 bases: TGTGCCAGCAGCTACGGACTAGCGGGAGCAGGCGAGCAGTTCTTC. Translation gives CASSYGLAGAGEQFF.